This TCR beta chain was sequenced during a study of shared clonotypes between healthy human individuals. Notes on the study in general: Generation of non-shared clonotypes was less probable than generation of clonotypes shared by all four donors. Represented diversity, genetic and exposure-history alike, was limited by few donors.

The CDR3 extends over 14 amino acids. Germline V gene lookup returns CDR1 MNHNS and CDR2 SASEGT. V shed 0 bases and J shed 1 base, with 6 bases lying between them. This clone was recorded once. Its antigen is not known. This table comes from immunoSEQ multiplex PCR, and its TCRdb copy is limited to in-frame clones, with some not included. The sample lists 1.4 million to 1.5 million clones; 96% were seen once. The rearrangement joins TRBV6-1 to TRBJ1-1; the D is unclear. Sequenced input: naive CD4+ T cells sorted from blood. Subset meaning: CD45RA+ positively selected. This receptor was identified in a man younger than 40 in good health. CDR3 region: CASSEALWNTEAFF. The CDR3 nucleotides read TGTGCCAGCAGTGAAGCGCTCTGGAACACTGAAGCTTTCTTT.